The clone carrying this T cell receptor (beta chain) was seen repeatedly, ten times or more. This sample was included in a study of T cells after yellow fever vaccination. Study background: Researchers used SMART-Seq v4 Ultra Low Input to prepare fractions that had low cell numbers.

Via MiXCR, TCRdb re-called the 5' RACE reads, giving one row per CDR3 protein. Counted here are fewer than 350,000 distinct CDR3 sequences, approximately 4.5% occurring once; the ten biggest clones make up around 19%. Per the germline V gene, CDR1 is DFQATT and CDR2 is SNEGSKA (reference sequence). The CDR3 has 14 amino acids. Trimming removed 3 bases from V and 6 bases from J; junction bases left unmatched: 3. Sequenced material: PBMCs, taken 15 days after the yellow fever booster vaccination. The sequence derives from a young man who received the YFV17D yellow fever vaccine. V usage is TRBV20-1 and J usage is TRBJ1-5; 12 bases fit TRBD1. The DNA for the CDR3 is TGCAGTGCTAGCCGGGACAGGGGGCCTCAGCCCCAGCATTTT. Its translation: CSASRDRGPQPQHF.